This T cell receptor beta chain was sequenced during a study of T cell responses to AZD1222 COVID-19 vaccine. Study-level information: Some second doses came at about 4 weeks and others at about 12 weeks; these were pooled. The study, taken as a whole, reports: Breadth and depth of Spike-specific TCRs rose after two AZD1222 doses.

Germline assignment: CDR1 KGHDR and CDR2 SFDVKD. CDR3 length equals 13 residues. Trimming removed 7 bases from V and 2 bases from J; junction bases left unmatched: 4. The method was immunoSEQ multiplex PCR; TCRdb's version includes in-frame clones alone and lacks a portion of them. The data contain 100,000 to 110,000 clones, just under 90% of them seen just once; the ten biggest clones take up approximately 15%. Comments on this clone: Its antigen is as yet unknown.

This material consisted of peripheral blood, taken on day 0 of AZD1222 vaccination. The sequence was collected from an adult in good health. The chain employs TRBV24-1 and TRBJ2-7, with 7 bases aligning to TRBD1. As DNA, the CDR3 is TGTGCCACCAGCCGGGACAGAGCCTACGAGCAGTACTTC. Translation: CATSRDRAYEQYF.